Listed below are T cell receptor beta chains from one sample, sequenced in a study of T cells in Graves' hyperthyroidism and ophthalmopathy. Each CDR3 protein is one row after TCRdb ran MiXCR on the multiplex PCR reads. In the table there are 500,000 to 600,000 distinct CDR3 sequences, 40% to 55% of which are singletons. Sequencing was carried out using peripheral blood or thyroid tissue (not recorded which). The receptor set was obtained from an adult woman with Graves' disease, either hyperthyroidism or ophthalmopathy (not recorded which). CDR3s include the opening cysteine and the closing phenylalanine or tryptophan. D genes are given only for firm matches. For some rows the clone size is stated as once, few or many, or as a class when expanded; others skip it.

CDR3 protein: CAWNGWGFSGNTIYF
CDR3 DNA: TGTGCCTGGAACGGGTGGGGATTCTCTGGAAACACCATATATTTT
D gene: .
J gene: TRBJ1-3
clone size: few
V gene: TRBV30

CDR3 protein: CASSVYTNNSPLHF
CDR3 DNA: TGTGCCAGCAGTGTGTACACGAATAATTCACCCCTCCACTTT
D gene: .
J gene: TRBJ1-6
clone size: many
V gene: TRBV6-1

CDR3 protein: CASRRGGGNSPLHF
CDR3 DNA: TGTGCCAGCAGGAGGGGGGGGGGTAATTCACCCCTCCACTTT
D gene: .
J gene: TRBJ1-6
clone size: once
V gene: TRBV6-6

CDR3 protein: CSAGQPMNTEAFF
CDR3 DNA: TGCAGCGCGGGACAGCCCATGAACACTGAAGCTTTCTTT
D gene: TRBD1
J gene: TRBJ1-1
clone size: .
V gene: TRBV29-1

CDR3 protein: CASIKTAIQETQYF
CDR3 DNA: TGTGCCAGCATTAAGACAGCTATCCAAGAGACCCAGTACTTC
D gene: .
J gene: TRBJ2-5
clone size: once
V gene: TRBV2

CDR3 protein: CASRSLRSVSGNYEQYF
CDR3 DNA: TGTGCCAGCAGATCCCTCCGGAGTGTTAGCGGAAACTACGAGCAGTACTTC
D gene: .
J gene: TRBJ2-7
clone size: .
V gene: TRBV6-2/TRBV6-3

CDR3 protein: CASSRTGGYQETQYF
CDR3 DNA: TGTGCCAGCAGCCGTACAGGGGGTTACCAAGAGACCCAGTACTTC
D gene: TRBD1
J gene: TRBJ2-5
clone size: few
V gene: TRBV28

CDR3 protein: CASSEFPTSPLHF
CDR3 DNA: TGTGCCAGCAGTGAATTCCCTACTTCACCCCTCCACTTT
D gene: .
J gene: TRBJ1-6
clone size: many
V gene: TRBV25-1

CDR3 protein: CAWTLHGTAFDGYTF
CDR3 DNA: TGTGCCTGGACCCTCCACGGGACGGCCTTTGACGGCTACACCTTC
D gene: .
J gene: TRBJ1-2
clone size: .
V gene: TRBV30

CDR3 protein: CATSRDRYRNQPQHF
CDR3 DNA: TGTGCCACCAGCAGAGACAGGTATCGCAATCAGCCCCAGCATTTT
D gene: .
J gene: TRBJ1-5
clone size: .
V gene: TRBV15

CDR3 protein: CASSEPGVYEQYF
CDR3 DNA: TGTGCCAGCAGTGAACCGGGAGTCTACGAGCAGTACTTC
D gene: .
J gene: TRBJ2-7
clone size: .
V gene: TRBV2

CDR3 protein: CASSVASGPHRGSPLHF
CDR3 DNA: TGTGCCAGCAGCGTAGCTAGTGGTCCCCATCGGGGGTCACCCCTCCACTTT
D gene: .
J gene: TRBJ1-6
clone size: many
V gene: TRBV9

CDR3 protein: CATSTLLGVGDYGYTF
CDR3 DNA: TGTGCCACCAGCACCCTGCTCGGCGTCGGTGACTATGGCTACACCTTC
D gene: .
J gene: TRBJ1-2
clone size: many
V gene: TRBV15

CDR3 protein: CSASGSETQYF
CDR3 DNA: TGCAGTGCTAGCGGGAGTGAGACCCAGTACTTC
D gene: .
J gene: TRBJ2-5
clone size: few
V gene: TRBV20-1

CDR3 protein: CSARDRRGLQEQYF
CDR3 DNA: TGCAGTGCTAGAGATCGGCGGGGACTACAGGAGCAGTACTTC
D gene: TRBD2
J gene: TRBJ2-7
clone size: many
V gene: TRBV20-1

CDR3 protein: CASSPRWGPYGYTF
CDR3 DNA: TGTGCCAGCAGCCCTAGGTGGGGGCCCTATGGCTACACCTTC
D gene: .
J gene: TRBJ1-2
clone size: many
V gene: TRBV6-5